Listed below are T cell receptor beta chains from one sample, sequenced in a study of regulatory T cells in long-lasting Graves disease. Each CDR3 protein gets one entry after TCRdb re-called the multiplex PCR reads with MiXCR. The sample has 310,000 or so distinct CDR3 sequences, roughly a fifth seen once; the top ten hold about 29%. The sample was peripheral blood mononuclear cells (PBMCs), taken when the disease was refractory, from a patient treated with antithyroid drugs. The source of these receptors is a female donor with Graves disease. Each CDR3 is given with its conserved first and last residue. A D gene is named only where the DNA matches it firmly. Some rows mark clone size as missing; the rest say once, few, many or name a class of expanded clone.

D gene: -
CDR3 length: 13
clone size: -
V gene: TRBV20-1
J gene: TRBJ1-2
CDR3 DNA: TGCAGTGCTTCCGACGGGGTAGGCTATGGCTACACCTTC
CDR3 protein: CSASDGVGYGYTF

D gene: -
CDR3 length: 15
clone size: few
V gene: TRBV7-9
J gene: TRBJ2-5
CDR3 DNA: TGTGCCAGCAGCCGACTGGACAGGGAGGGACCGACCCAGTACTTC
CDR3 protein: CASSRLDREGPTQYF

D gene: -
CDR3 length: 13
clone size: few
V gene: TRBV20-1
J gene: TRBJ1-3
CDR3 DNA: TGCAGTGCCCCCCTAGACTCTGGAAACACCATATATTTT
CDR3 protein: CSAPLDSGNTIYF

D gene: -
CDR3 length: 18
clone size: -
V gene: TRBV7-2
J gene: TRBJ2-4
CDR3 DNA: TGTGCCAGCAGCTACCGACAGCCCCTACCCCTAGTCAAAAACATTCAGTACTTC
CDR3 protein: CASSYRQPLPLVKNIQYF

D gene: -
CDR3 length: 13
clone size: many
V gene: TRBV28
J gene: TRBJ1-2
CDR3 DNA: TGTGCCAGCAGTTCAGCAGGGGACAATGGCTACACCTTC
CDR3 protein: CASSSAGDNGYTF

D gene: -
CDR3 length: 15
clone size: many
V gene: TRBV28
J gene: TRBJ2-5
CDR3 DNA: TGTGCCAGCAGTCGCCGTTGGGGACGACAAGAGACCCAGTACTTC
CDR3 protein: CASSRRWGRQETQYF

D gene: TRBD1
CDR3 length: 16
clone size: few
V gene: TRBV10-3
J gene: TRBJ2-6
CDR3 DNA: TGTGCCACGGGGACAGGGGGTTTATCTGGGGCCAACGTCCTGACTTTC
CDR3 protein: CATGTGGLSGANVLTF

D gene: -
CDR3 length: 14
clone size: many
V gene: TRBV2
J gene: TRBJ2-7
CDR3 DNA: TGTGCCAGCAGTGGGCTAACAGGGACCTACGAGCAGTACTTC
CDR3 protein: CASSGLTGTYEQYF

D gene: -
CDR3 length: 19
clone size: -
V gene: TRBV19
J gene: TRBJ1-1
CDR3 DNA: TGTGCCAGTAGTATCGATCCACGGAGGGCCCCAGCAAAGAGCACTGAAGCTTTCTTT
CDR3 protein: CASSIDPRRAPAKSTEAFF

D gene: -
CDR3 length: 17
clone size: -
V gene: TRBV7-2
J gene: TRBJ2-5
CDR3 DNA: TGTGCCAGCAGCTTAGCTGAAGTAACTAGCCCTCAAGAGACCCAGTACTTC
CDR3 protein: CASSLAEVTSPQETQYF

D gene: -
CDR3 length: 13
clone size: many
V gene: TRBV7-9
J gene: TRBJ1-2
CDR3 DNA: TGTGCCAGCAGCTTTGCAGTTAACTATGGCTACACCTTC
CDR3 protein: CASSFAVNYGYTF

D gene: -
CDR3 length: 14
clone size: many
V gene: TRBV18
J gene: TRBJ1-1
CDR3 DNA: TGTGCCAGCTCACCTCCTAGGGGGTACACTGAAGCTTTCTTT
CDR3 protein: CASSPPRGYTEAFF

D gene: -
CDR3 length: 17
clone size: many
V gene: TRBV6-5
J gene: TRBJ1-6
CDR3 DNA: TGTGCCAGCAGTTACTCCGGGGTTTGGACCTATAATTCACCCCTCCACTTT
CDR3 protein: CASSYSGVWTYNSPLHF

D gene: -
CDR3 length: 15
clone size: -
V gene: TRBV7-2
J gene: TRBJ2-1
CDR3 DNA: TGTGCCAGCAGCCCCGAAGGGACCGTGGGAAATGAGCAGTTCTTC
CDR3 protein: CASSPEGTVGNEQFF

D gene: TRBD2
CDR3 length: 15
clone size: -
V gene: TRBV11-3
J gene: TRBJ2-1
CDR3 DNA: TGTGCCAGCAGCTTAGTTAGCGGGGGTGGAAATGAGCAGTTCTTC
CDR3 protein: CASSLVSGGGNEQFF

D gene: TRBD1
CDR3 length: 16
clone size: -
V gene: TRBV7-2
J gene: TRBJ1-2
CDR3 DNA: TGTGCCAGCAGCTTAGAAGGACAGGGGGCTCACTATGGCTACACCTTC
CDR3 protein: CASSLEGQGAHYGYTF

D gene: -
CDR3 length: 14
clone size: -
V gene: TRBV12-3/TRBV12-4
J gene: TRBJ2-5
CDR3 DNA: TGTGCCAGCAGTTTACGGGCCAGACAAGAGACCCAGTACTTC
CDR3 protein: CASSLRARQETQYF

D gene: -
CDR3 length: 14
clone size: many
V gene: TRBV3-1
J gene: TRBJ2-7
CDR3 DNA: TGTGCCAGCAGCCAAAGTGCAGGGACCTACGAGCAGTACTTC
CDR3 protein: CASSQSAGTYEQYF

D gene: TRBD2
CDR3 length: 18
clone size: -
V gene: TRBV7-9
J gene: TRBJ2-3
CDR3 DNA: TGTGCCAGCAGCCCCCGTCCCGGGACTAGCGGGATCACAGATACGCAGTATTTT
CDR3 protein: CASSPRPGTSGITDTQYF

D gene: TRBD1
CDR3 length: 17
clone size: many
V gene: TRBV2
J gene: TRBJ1-5
CDR3 DNA: TGTGCCAGCACGGGACAGGGTATGTTGTGGAGCAATCAGCCCCAGCATTTT
CDR3 protein: CASTGQGMLWSNQPQHF

D gene: -
CDR3 length: 15
clone size: many
V gene: TRBV12-3/TRBV12-4
J gene: TRBJ1-1
CDR3 DNA: TGTGCCAGCAGTCGGACCGAGCGCCGAGGCACTGAAGCTTTCTTT
CDR3 protein: CASSRTERRGTEAFF